This TCR beta chain derives from a study of identical twins. TCRdb recomputed calls from the 5' RACE reads with MiXCR, one row per CDR3 protein. The sample lists some 330,000 distinct CDR3 sequences, roughly 9% seen once, with more than 8% in the top ten. Study-wide findings and caveats: Abundant cord blood beta clonotypes carried fewer insertions; memory repertoires showed none. The study found excess low generation probability among twin-shared out-of-frame alpha sequences.

CDR3 length equals 13 residues. Per the germline V gene, CDR1 is SGHRS and CDR2 is YFSETQ. Trimming took 8 bases from V and 2 from J, leaving 12 bases between them. With respect to this clonotype: Its target is not known.

The sequence was collected from a woman between 50 and 59 years old in good health. The chain links TRBV5-1 to TRBJ2-3, with D unclear. Material for sequencing was naive T cells sorted from blood. CDR3 nucleotides: TGCGCCAGTCAGCGAGGTCTCACAGATACGCAGTATTTT. This codes for CASQRGLTDTQYF. Based on the CDR3 plus reference TRBV5-1 and TRBJ2-3, the full variable domain is KAGVTQTPRYLIKTRGQQVTLSCSPISGHRSVSWYQQTPGQGLQFLFEYFSETQRNKGNFPGRFSGRQFSNSRSEMNVSTLELGDSALYLCASQRGLTDTQYFGPGTRLTVL.